This section outlines one T cell receptor (beta chain) sequence together with its context. Its specificity is unknown. This record comes from a study of T cell responses to AZD1222 COVID-19 vaccine. Study results and caveats: White British donors predominated, females outnumbered males, and clonal diversity was possibly underestimated. Just a handful of people given AZD1222 tested seropositive at baseline. Repertoire sampling occurred only after the peak T cell response. Per reports, nearly half of all spike-specific TCRs target regions that are unmutated in variants.

V shed 1 base and J shed 7 bases, with 5 bases lying between them. This CDR3 spans 10 amino acids. Looked up from germline, CDR1 is DFQATT and CDR2 is SNEGSKA (reference sequence). Produced via immunoSEQ multiplex PCR; TCRdb's table is partial and in-frame only. The table records about 120,000 clones, about 90% of them present only once. The clonotype originates from an adult in good health. Sequenced here: peripheral blood, sampled on day 0 of AZD1222 vaccination. The rearrangement joins TRBV20-1 to TRBJ2-7; no definite D call. The CDR3 DNA reads as TGCAGTGCTAGAGCTCGAGAGCAGTACTTC. Translated: CSARAREQYF.